The 6 T cell receptor beta chains reported below all come from one sample, sequenced in a study of blood T cell repertoires in COVID-19. Measured with immunoSEQ multiplex PCR; TCRdb has only the in-frame clones, and not every one. The repertoire holds about 300,000 clones, with more than 70% as singletons. The source material was peripheral blood. These receptors were collected from a man between 18 and 35 years old who had recovered from COVID-19.

This rearrangement joins TRBV11-3 to TRBJ2-1, with 9 bases identical to TRBD1. Germline V gives CDR1 SGHNT, CDR2 YENEEA. CDR3 length equals 13 residues. After removal of 4 bases from V and 8 bases from J, the junction contained 3 bases not matched to a gene. The CDR3 protein is CASSSGQGHEQFF. The CDR3 DNA is TGTGCCAGCAGCTCGGGACAGGGCCATGAGCAGTTCTTC.

This clone was observed a single time. CDR3 sequence (DNA): TGCAGCGTCCCGGGACAGGGGGCTAACTATGGCTACACCTTC. As protein: CSVPGQGANYGYTF. V gene TRBV29-1 combines with J gene TRBJ1-2, with TRBD1 matching 11 bases. Germline lookup yields CDR1 SQVTM and CDR2 ANQGSEA. The CDR3 is 14 amino acids. The V and J ends lost 6 bases and 0 bases, in that order; junction bases with no gene match: 3.

The chain has TRBV7-8 and TRBJ2-1; D is perhaps TRBD2 (5 bases). The CDR3 covers 16 residues. V gave up 4 bases and J gave up 4 bases, with 17 bases separating them. CDR1 and CDR2 from the germline V gene are SGHVS and FQNEAQ. The CDR3 reads CASSSSGGLYYNEQFF. The CDR3 nucleotides read TGTGCCAGCAGCTCGTCCGGCGGGCTGTATTACAATGAGCAGTTCTTC.

The chain recombines TRBV5-1 with TRBJ2-7; D might be TRBD1 (6 bases). The CDR3 contains 15 residues. V lost 4 bases, J lost 1 base, and 15 bases lay in between. Germline V CDR1 and CDR2: SGHRS, YFSETQ. The CDR3 nucleotides are TGCGCCAGCAGCACCCGGACCGACAGGTCCTACGAGCAGTACTTC. Protein product: CASSTRTDRSYEQYF.

The chain recombines TRBV5-4 with TRBJ2-7; 8 bases are shared with TRBD1. The germline gives CDR1 SGHNT, CDR2 YYREEE (reference sequence). V dropped 0 bases and J dropped 4; count of bases not matched to a gene: 9. The CDR3 is 16 residues long. CDR3 DNA: TGTGCCAGCAGCTTGGCCCGTGGACAGGGTCTATACGAGCAGTACTTC. Translating gives CASSLARGQGLYEQYF.

The chain carries TRBV7-9 and TRBJ2-7; tentative D call: TRBD1 (6 bases). The CDR3 spans 16 residues. From germline, CDR1 is SEHNR and CDR2 FQNEAQ (reference sequence). V was shortened by 1 base and J by 1 base, with 14 bases between the two germline ends. This CDR3 reads CASSLGPGTLSYEQYF. The CDR3 DNA sequence: TGTGCCAGCAGCTTAGGTCCCGGGACACTTTCCTACGAGCAGTACTTC.